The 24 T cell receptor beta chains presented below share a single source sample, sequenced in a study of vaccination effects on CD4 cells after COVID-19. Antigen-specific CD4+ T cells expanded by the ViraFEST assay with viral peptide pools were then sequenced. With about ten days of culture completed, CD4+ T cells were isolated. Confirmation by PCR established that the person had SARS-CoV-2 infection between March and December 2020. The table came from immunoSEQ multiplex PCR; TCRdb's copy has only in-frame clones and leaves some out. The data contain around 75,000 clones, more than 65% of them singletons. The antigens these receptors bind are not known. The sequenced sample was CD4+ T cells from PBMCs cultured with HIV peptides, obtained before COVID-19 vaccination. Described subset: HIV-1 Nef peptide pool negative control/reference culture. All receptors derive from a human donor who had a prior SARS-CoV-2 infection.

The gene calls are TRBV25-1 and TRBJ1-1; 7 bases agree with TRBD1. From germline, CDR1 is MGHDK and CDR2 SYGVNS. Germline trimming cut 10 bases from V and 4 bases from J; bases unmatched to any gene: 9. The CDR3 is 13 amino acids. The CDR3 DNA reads TGTGCCATCGAAGCCCCAGGGGGCACTGAAGCTTTCTTT. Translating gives CAIEAPGGTEAFF.

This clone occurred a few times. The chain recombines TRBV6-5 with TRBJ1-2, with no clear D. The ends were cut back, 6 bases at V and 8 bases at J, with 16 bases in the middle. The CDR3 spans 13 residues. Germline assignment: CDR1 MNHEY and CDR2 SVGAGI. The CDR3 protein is CASRGWFPGGYTF. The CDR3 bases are TGTGCCAGCAGGGGGTGGTTTCCTGGAGGCTACACCTTC.

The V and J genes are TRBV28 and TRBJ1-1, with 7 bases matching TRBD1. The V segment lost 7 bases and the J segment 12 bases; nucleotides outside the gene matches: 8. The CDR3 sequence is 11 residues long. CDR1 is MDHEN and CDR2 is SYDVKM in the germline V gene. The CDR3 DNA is TGTGCCAGCACGCTGCCGGGACAGACTTTCTTT. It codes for CASTLPGQTFF.

CDR3: CASSQGSTEAFF. CDR3 DNA sequence: TGTGCCAGCTCACAAGGGTCCACTGAAGCTTTCTTT. The V call is TRBV18, the J call TRBJ1-1; D call uncertain. V dropped 4 bases and J dropped 4 bases, with 7 bases sitting between them. The CDR3 spans 12 residues. Germline lookup yields CDR1 KGHSH and CDR2 LQKENI.

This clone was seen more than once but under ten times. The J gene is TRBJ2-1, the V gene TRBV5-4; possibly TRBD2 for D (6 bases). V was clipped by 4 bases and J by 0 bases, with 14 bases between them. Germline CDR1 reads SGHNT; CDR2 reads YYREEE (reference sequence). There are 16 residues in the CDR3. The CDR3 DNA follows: TGTGCCAGCAGCGCCGGCGGGGCGAGCTCCTACAATGAGCAGTTCTTC. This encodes CASSAGGASSYNEQFF.

The CDR3 region has the DNA TGTGCCAGCAGCGTCACCTACGAGCAGTACTTC. It translates to CASSVTYEQYF. The J gene is TRBJ2-7, the V gene TRBV9, with D unresolved. CDR1 is SGDLS and CDR2 is YYNGEE in the germline V gene. This CDR3 is 11 amino acids long. V was clipped by 2 bases and J by 2 bases, with 2 bases between them.

The DNA for the CDR3 is TGCGCCAGCAGCTTGGCCCCGACAGGGGTTCAAGAGACCCAGTACTTC. Amino acid sequence: CASSLAPTGVQETQYF. The V and J genes are TRBV5-1 and TRBJ2-5, with 8 nucleotides matching TRBD1. With 0 bases clipped from V and 2 bases from J, the junction kept 6 bases outside the gene matches. The CDR3 is 16 amino acids. Germline V lookup: CDR1 SGHRS, CDR2 YFSETQ.

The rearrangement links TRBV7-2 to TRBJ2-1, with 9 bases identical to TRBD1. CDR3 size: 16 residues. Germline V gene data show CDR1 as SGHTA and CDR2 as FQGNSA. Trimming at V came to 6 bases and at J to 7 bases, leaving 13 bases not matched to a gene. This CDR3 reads CASRPRGQGGYNEQFF. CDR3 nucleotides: TGTGCCAGCAGACCCCGGGGACAGGGAGGATATAATGAGCAGTTCTTC.

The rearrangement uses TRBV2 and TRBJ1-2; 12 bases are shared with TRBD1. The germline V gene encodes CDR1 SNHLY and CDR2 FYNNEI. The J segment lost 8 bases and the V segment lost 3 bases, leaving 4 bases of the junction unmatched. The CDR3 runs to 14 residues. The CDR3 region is CASSEPGTGGGYTF. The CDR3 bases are TGTGCCAGCAGTGAGCCGGGGACAGGGGGCGGCTACACCTTC.

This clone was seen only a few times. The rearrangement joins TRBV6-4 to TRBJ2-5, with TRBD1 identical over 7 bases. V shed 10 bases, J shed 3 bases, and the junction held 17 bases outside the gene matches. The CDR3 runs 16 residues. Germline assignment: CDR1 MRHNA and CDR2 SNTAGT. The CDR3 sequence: CAKIPSGTELEETQYF. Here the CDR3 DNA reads TGTGCCAAGATCCCCTCCGGGACAGAGCTAGAAGAGACCCAGTACTTC.

CDR3 sequence reads: CASSTRQGEAPNTEAFF. DNA for the CDR3: TGCGCCAGCAGCACAAGACAGGGAGAGGCCCCGAACACTGAAGCTTTCTTT. The genes are TRBV5-1 and TRBJ1-1; 7 bases are a match to TRBD1. The CDR3 runs to 17 residues. V was pared by 4 bases and J by 1 base, with 13 bases of the junction left unmatched. Germline CDR1 and CDR2: SGHRS and YFSETQ.

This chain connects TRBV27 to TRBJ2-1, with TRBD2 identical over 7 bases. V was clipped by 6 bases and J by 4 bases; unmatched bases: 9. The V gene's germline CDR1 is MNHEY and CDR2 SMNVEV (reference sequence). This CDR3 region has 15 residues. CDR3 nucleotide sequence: TGTGCCAGCAGCCCAACTAGCGTAACTTACAATGAGCAGTTCTTC. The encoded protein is CASSPTSVTYNEQFF.

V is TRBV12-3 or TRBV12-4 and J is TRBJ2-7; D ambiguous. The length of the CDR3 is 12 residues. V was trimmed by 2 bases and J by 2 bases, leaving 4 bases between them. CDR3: CASSLRTYEQYF. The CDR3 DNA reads TGTGCCAGCAGTTTAAGGACCTACGAGCAGTACTTC.

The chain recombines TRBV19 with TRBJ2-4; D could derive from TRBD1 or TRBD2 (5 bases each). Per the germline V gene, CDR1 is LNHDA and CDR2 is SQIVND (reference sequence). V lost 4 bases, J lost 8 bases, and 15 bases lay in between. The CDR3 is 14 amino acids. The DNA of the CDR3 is TGTGCCAGTAGTAATCACATGATGGGGGACATTCAGTACTTC. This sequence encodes CASSNHMMGDIQYF.

As DNA, the CDR3 is TGCGCCAGCAGCCAGCAACCGGGACCCACGGCCTCCTATAATTCACCCCTCCACTTT. Translating gives CASSQQPGPTASYNSPLHF. The chain employs TRBV4-1 and TRBJ1-6; D might be TRBD1 (5 bases). Trimming stripped 3 bases from V and 0 bases from J, with 18 bases between. Germline V gene data show CDR1 as MGHRA and CDR2 as YSYEKL. The CDR3 spans 19 residues.

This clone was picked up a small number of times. The DNA for the CDR3 is TGTGCCAGCAGCGGAAGAAAAACTAGCGGGGGGACCTTCTACAATGAGCAGTTCTTC. Residues: CASSGRKTSGGTFYNEQFF. The chain is built from TRBV9 and TRBJ2-1; 12 bases are shared with TRBD2. Germline V gene lookup returns CDR1 SGDLS and CDR2 YYNGEE. The trim removed 3 bases at V and 3 bases at J, leaving 13 bases unmatched. This CDR3 region has 19 residues.

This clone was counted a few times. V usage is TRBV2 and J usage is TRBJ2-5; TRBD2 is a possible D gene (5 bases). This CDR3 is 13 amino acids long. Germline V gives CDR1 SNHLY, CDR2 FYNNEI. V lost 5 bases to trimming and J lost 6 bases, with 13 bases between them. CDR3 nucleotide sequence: TGTGCCAGCAGTACCTCGGCCGGGAAGACCCAGTACTTC. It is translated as CASSTSAGKTQYF. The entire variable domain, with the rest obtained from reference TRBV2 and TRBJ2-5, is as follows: EPEVTQTPSHQVTQMGQEVILRCVPISNHLYFYWYRQILGQKVEFLVSFYNNEISEKSEIFDDQFSVERPDGSNFTLKIRSTKLEDSAMYFCASSTSAGKTQYFGPGTRLLVL.

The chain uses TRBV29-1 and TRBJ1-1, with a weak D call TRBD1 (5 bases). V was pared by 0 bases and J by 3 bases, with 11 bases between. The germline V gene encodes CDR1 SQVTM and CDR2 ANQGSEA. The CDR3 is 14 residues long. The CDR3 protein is CSVEEGLGDTEAFF. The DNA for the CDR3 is TGCAGCGTTGAAGAAGGTTTGGGGGACACTGAAGCTTTCTTT.

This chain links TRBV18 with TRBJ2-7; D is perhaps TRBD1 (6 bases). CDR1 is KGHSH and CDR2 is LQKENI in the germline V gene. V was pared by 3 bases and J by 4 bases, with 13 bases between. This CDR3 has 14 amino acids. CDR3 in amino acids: CASSPGAQGYEQYF. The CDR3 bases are TGTGCCAGCTCACCGGGAGCCCAGGGGTACGAGCAGTACTTC. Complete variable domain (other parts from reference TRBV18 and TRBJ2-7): NAGVMQNPRHLVRRRGQEARLRCSPMKGHSHVYWYRQLPEEGLKFMVYLQKENIIDESGMPKERFSAEFPKEGPSILRIQQVVRGDSAAYFCASSPGAQGYEQYFGPGTRLTVT.

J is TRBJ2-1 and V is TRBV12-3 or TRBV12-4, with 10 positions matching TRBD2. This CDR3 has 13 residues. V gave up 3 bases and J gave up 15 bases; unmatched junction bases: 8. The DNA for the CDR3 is TGTGCCAGCAGTTTCCAGCGGGAGGGCCCCCGGTTCTTC. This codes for CASSFQREGPRFF.

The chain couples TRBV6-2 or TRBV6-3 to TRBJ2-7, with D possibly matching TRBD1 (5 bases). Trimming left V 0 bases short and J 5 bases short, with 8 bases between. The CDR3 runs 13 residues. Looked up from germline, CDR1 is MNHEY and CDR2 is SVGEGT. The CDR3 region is CASSYSGRHEQYF. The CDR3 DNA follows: TGTGCCAGCAGTTACTCGGGGCGACACGAGCAGTACTTC.

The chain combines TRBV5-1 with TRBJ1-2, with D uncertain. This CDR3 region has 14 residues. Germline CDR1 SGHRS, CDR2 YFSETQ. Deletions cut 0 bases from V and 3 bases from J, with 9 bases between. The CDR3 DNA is TGCGCCAGCAGCTTGGGTAGGACGGACTATGGCTACACCTTC. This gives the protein CASSLGRTDYGYTF. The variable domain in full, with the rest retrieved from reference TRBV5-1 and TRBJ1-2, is KAGVTQTPRYLIKTRGQQVTLSCSPISGHRSVSWYQQTPGQGLQFLFEYFSETQRNKGNFPGRFSGRQFSNSRSEMNVSTLELGDSALYLCASSLGRTDYGYTFGSGTRLTVV.

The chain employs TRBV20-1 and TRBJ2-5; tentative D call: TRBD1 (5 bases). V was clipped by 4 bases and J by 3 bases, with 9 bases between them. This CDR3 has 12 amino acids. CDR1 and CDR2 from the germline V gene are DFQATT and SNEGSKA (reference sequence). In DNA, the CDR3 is TGCAGTGCTACTGACAGCAAAGAGACCCAGTACTTC. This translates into CSATDSKETQYF.

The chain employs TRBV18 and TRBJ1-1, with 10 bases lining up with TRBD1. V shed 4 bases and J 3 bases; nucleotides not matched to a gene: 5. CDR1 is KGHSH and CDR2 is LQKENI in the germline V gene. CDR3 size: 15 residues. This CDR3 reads CASSLSGTGDTEAFF. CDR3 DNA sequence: TGTGCCAGCTCACTGTCCGGGACAGGGGACACTGAAGCTTTCTTT.